This TCR beta chain was profiled in a study of T cell responses to AZD1222 COVID-19 vaccine. The study's findings and limits: Females outnumbered males among donors, who were mostly white British; clonal diversity was possibly underestimated. Only six people who got AZD1222 tested seropositive at baseline.

Turning to this clone: Its antigen remains unidentified.

Trimming left V 4 bases short and J 1 base short, with 11 bases between. CDR1 SGHRS and CDR2 YFSETQ come from the germline V gene. This CDR3 is built from 15 residues. The repertoire was sequenced with immunoSEQ multiplex PCR; TCRdb's copy has only in-frame clones and lacks some. Here the sample spans some 90,000 clones, around 90% being singletons. The chain uses TRBV5-1 and TRBJ2-2, with TRBD1 as a possible D gene (6 bases). This TCR derives from an adult who received the AZD1222 COVID-19 vaccine. This specimen was peripheral blood, taken 28 days after the second AZD1222 dose. The chain's CDR3 is CASSTTTGNTGELFF. CDR3 coding DNA: TGCGCCAGCAGCACGACGACAGGGAACACCGGGGAGCTGTTTTTT.